These 18 T cell receptor beta chains share one sample of origin, sequenced in a study of blood T cell repertoires in COVID-19 (dated by TCRdb to about 2020). The library came from the immunoSEQ multiplex PCR assay. Sourced from immuneACCESS, this table was stored by TCRdb with only in-frame sequences that have V and J called. A share of the clones is absent; for the studies checked, an unresolved V gene accounts for under half, and the remainder has no known explanation. Here the sample has about 57,000 clones; approximately 80% occur a single time. The biggest ten clones account for 3% to 4.5% of the sample. The sample comprised PBMCs or T cells enriched from blood (not recorded which). The receptors were gathered from a woman in her thirties or forties with acute COVID-19.

CDR3 nucleotide sequence: TGTGCCAGCAGTTACTCCAGGGCCTCTAATGAAAAACTGTTTTTT. Protein: CASSYSRASNEKLFF. This chain connects TRBV6-5 to TRBJ1-4, with D possibly being TRBD1 (5 bases). CDR1 is MNHEY and CDR2 is SVGAGI in the germline V gene. The ends were cut back, 0 bases at V and 3 bases at J, with 8 bases in the middle. The CDR3 length is 15 residues.

V and J are TRBV12-3 or TRBV12-4 and TRBJ2-1; D perhaps matches TRBD1 (5 bases). V dropped 6 bases and J dropped 2 bases, with 8 bases sitting between them. The CDR3 is made up of 13 amino acids. The CDR3 DNA follows: TGTGCCAGCAGCCCGACAGCCTACAATGAGCAGTTCTTC. This translates into CASSPTAYNEQFF.

This sequence joins TRBV5-4 and TRBJ2-2, with D tentatively TRBD1 (6 bases). Looked up from germline, CDR1 is SGHNT and CDR2 is YYREEE (reference sequence). Trimming removed 4 bases at V and 5 bases at J, with 15 bases between. This CDR3 is built from 15 residues. CDR3 residues: CASSQAQGITGELFF. For the CDR3, the DNA is TGTGCCAGCAGCCAAGCTCAGGGGATAACCGGGGAGCTGTTTTTT.

The chain couples TRBV27 to TRBJ2-5, with TRBD1 identical over 9 bases. The ends lost 6 bases at V and 2 bases at J; junction bases unmatched: 7. In germline, CDR1 is MNHEY, CDR2 SMNVEV (reference sequence). This CDR3 comprises 15 residues. The CDR3 region is CASRSGQGRQETQYF. In DNA form, the CDR3 reads TGTGCCAGCAGATCCGGACAGGGGAGGCAAGAGACCCAGTACTTC.

This chain connects TRBV19 to TRBJ2-6, with 11 nucleotides matching TRBD1. The germline V gene has CDR1 LNHDA and CDR2 SQIVND (reference sequence). Trimming at V came to 8 bases and at J to 4 bases, leaving 10 bases not matched to a gene. The CDR3 consists of 17 residues. CDR3 nucleotide sequence: TGTGCCAGTGGGACAGGGGGTAGAACAGACGGGGCCAACGTCCTGACTTTC. Translated, it gives CASGTGGRTDGANVLTF.

The chain is built from TRBV5-8 and TRBJ1-2; 10 bases are a match to TRBD1. The CDR3 sequence is 16 residues long. V trimming: 2 bases; J trimming: 2 bases; junction bases outside the gene matches: 6. Germline V gene data show CDR1 as SGHTS and CDR2 as YDEGEE. The CDR3 nucleotides are TGTGCCAGCAGCTTCTTAGTGGGACAGGGGAACTATGGCTACACCTTC. Translation gives CASSFLVGQGNYGYTF.

The chain uses TRBV19 and TRBJ2-7; 10 bases line up with TRBD1. CDR3 length: 14 residues. The trim removed 5 bases at V and 5 bases at J, leaving 6 bases unmatched. From germline, CDR1 is LNHDA and CDR2 SQIVND (reference sequence). The CDR3 sequence is CASSRDRGVHEQYF. The CDR3 nucleotides are TGTGCCAGTAGTCGGGACAGGGGTGTCCACGAGCAGTACTTC.

This clone was counted between two and nine times. The V gene is TRBV3-1 (or the pseudogene TRBV3-2), the J gene TRBJ1-3; TRBD1 matches 7 bases. This CDR3 spans 14 amino acids. V was clipped by 4 bases and J by 4 bases; unmatched bases: 4. The V gene's germline CDR1 is LGHDT and CDR2 YNNKEL (reference sequence). CDR3 in amino acids: CASSLPGGGNTIYF. CDR3 in DNA: TGTGCCAGCAGCCTTCCAGGGGGGGGAAACACCATATATTTT.

CDR3 residues: CASITRTAGNTIYF. The DNA for the CDR3 is TGTGCCAGCATTACCAGGACTGCAGGAAACACCATATATTTT. This chain links TRBV6-5 with TRBJ1-3, with unresolved D. CDR3 length equals 14 residues. The germline CDR1 and CDR2 sequences are MNHEY and SVGAGI. The V and J ends lost 7 bases and 4 bases respectively, with 14 bases between them.

The V call is TRBV5-6, the J call TRBJ2-7, with 10 positions matching TRBD2. This CDR3 is 15 amino acids long. Germline V gene data show CDR1 as SGHDT and CDR2 as YYEEEE. Unmatched junction bases numbered 6, after V lost 4 bases and J lost 2 bases. CDR3 sequence reads: CASSKTSGRPYEQYF. In DNA, the CDR3 is TGTGCCAGCAGCAAGACTAGCGGGCGTCCCTACGAGCAGTACTTC.

This clone showed up just once. The chain couples TRBV5-8 to TRBJ2-7; 9 bases are shared with TRBD1. Germline CDR1 is SGHTS and CDR2 is YDEGEE. This CDR3 region has 17 residues. J gave up 1 base and V 4 bases, and 12 bases lay outside the gene matches. CDR3 sequence: CASSTGLGQGVSYEQYF. CDR3 in DNA: TGTGCCAGCAGCACGGGGCTGGGACAGGGTGTTTCCTACGAGCAGTACTTC.

The V gene is TRBV6-1, the J gene TRBJ1-5, with D possibly being TRBD1 (5 bases). From germline, CDR1 is MNHNS and CDR2 SASEGT. Trimming shortened V by 2 bases and J by 4 bases, and 12 bases separated the two germline ends. CDR3 length: 15 residues. This chain's CDR3 is CASSERGRVNQPQHF. The CDR3 DNA reads as TGTGCCAGCAGTGAAAGGGGCAGAGTAAATCAGCCCCAGCATTTT.

This rearrangement joins TRBV15 to TRBJ1-6, with D perhaps matching TRBD1 (5 bases). The CDR3 contains 15 residues. Trimming took off 3 bases at V and 7 bases at J, with 13 bases between the two ends. Germline V gene lookup returns CDR1 LNHNV and CDR2 YYDKDF (reference sequence). CDR3 nucleotides: TGTGCCACCAGCAGCAGCGGGACGGCAAATTCACCCCTCCACTTT. Protein: CATSSSGTANSPLHF.

J is TRBJ1-4 and V is TRBV19; the match to TRBD1 covers 7 bases. Losses at the gene ends were 7 bases for V and 3 bases for J; bases not matched to a gene: 11. The germline gives CDR1 LNHDA, CDR2 SQIVND (reference sequence). This CDR3 has 16 amino acids. Here the CDR3 DNA reads TGTGCCAGTACAGACCGACCCACAGGGGCTAATGAAAAACTGTTTTTT. It encodes CASTDRPTGANEKLFF.

The V and J genes are TRBV5-1 and TRBJ2-2; perhaps TRBD2 as D (5 bases). V dropped 0 bases and J dropped 4 bases, with 10 bases sitting between them. The germline V gene has CDR1 SGHRS and CDR2 YFSETQ. The CDR3 extends over 15 amino acids. The CDR3 reads CASSLERTSTGELFF. DNA of the CDR3: TGCGCCAGCAGCTTGGAGCGGACGAGCACCGGGGAGCTGTTTTTT.

The count of this clone is one. The chain combines TRBV9 with TRBJ2-3; 11 positions match TRBD2. The junction had 9 bases not matched to a gene; V was cut back by 1 base and J by 2 bases. The CDR3 has 18 amino acids. Germline CDR1 reads SGDLS; CDR2 reads YYNGEE. Here the CDR3 reads CASSVLETSGVHTDTQYF. CDR3 coding DNA: TGTGCCAGCAGCGTACTAGAGACTAGCGGGGTTCACACAGATACGCAGTATTTT.

The DNA for the CDR3 is TGCGCCAGCAGCCAGGGACATTTTGAGGACGAGCAGTACTTC. Translated: CASSQGHFEDEQYF. The V and J genes are TRBV5-1 and TRBJ2-7, with a possible D match to TRBD1 (6 bases). The CDR3 sequence is 14 residues long. Germline V gives CDR1 SGHRS, CDR2 YFSETQ. V was shortened by 4 bases and J by 5 bases, with 16 bases between the two germline ends.

The chain combines TRBV3-1 (or the pseudogene TRBV3-2) with TRBJ2-5, with 7 bases aligning to TRBD1. This CDR3 is built from 14 residues. Unmatched junction bases numbered 4, after V lost 1 base and J lost 5 bases. CDR1 and CDR2 (germline): LGHDT, YNNKEL (reference sequence). DNA for the CDR3: TGTGCCAGCAGCCAAGGGCAGGGGGACGAGACCCAGTACTTC. It specifies CASSQGQGDETQYF.